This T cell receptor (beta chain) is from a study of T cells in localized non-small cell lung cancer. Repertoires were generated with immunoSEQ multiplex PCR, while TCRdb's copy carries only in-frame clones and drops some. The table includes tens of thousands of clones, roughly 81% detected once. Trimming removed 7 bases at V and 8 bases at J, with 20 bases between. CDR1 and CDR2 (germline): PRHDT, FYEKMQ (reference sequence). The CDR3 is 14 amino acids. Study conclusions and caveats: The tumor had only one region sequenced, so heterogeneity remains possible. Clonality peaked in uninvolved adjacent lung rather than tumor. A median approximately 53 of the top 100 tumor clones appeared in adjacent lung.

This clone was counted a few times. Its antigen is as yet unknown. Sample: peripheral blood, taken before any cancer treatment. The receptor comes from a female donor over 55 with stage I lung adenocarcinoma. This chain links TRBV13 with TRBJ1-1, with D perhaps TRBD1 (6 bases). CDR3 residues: CASITIGQLIEAFF. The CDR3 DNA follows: TGTGCCAGCATCACCATTGGACAGCTCATAGAAGCTTTCTTT.